These 9 T cell receptor beta chains were all obtained from the same sample, sequenced in a study of tumor-infiltrating lymphocytes in localized non-small cell lung cancer. Profiled with immunoSEQ multiplex PCR; TCRdb holds only in-frame clones, not every one. The repertoire holds 20,000 or so clones, with around 78% as singletons. Material for sequencing was lung tumor tissue. These receptors were collected from a human donor with non-small cell lung cancer.

This sequence joins TRBV7-2 and TRBJ1-3, with 9 bases matching TRBD1. V was clipped by 3 bases and J by 9 bases; unmatched bases: 9. CDR1 is SGHTA, CDR2 FQGNSA, per germline. This CDR3 spans 15 amino acids. The CDR3 loop reads CASSLSGTGYGTIYF. The CDR3 DNA follows: TGTGCCAGCAGCTTGTCCGGGACAGGGTATGGCACCATATATTTT.

The chain carries TRBV6-5 and TRBJ2-2, with 8 bases lining up with TRBD1. This CDR3 spans 15 amino acids. The V segment lost 6 bases and the J segment 5 bases; nucleotides outside the gene matches: 8. Germline assignment: CDR1 MNHEY and CDR2 SVGAGI. The CDR3 DNA is TGTGCCAGCAGCCGTGGACAGGGTGGTACCGGGGAGCTGTTTTTT. The encoded protein is CASSRGQGGTGELFF.

This chain connects TRBV7-9 to TRBJ1-4; 7 bases line up with TRBD1. The CDR3 runs 14 residues. The junction had 7 bases not matched to a gene; V was cut back by 5 bases and J by 7 bases. Germline loops: CDR1 SEHNR, CDR2 FQNEAQ (reference sequence). The DNA of the CDR3 is TGTGCCAGCAGCCTCGACAGGGTTAGTGAAAAACTGTTTTTT. Protein sequence: CASSLDRVSEKLFF.

This chain connects TRBV29-1 to TRBJ1-4; the D is unclear. CDR3 length: 11 residues. The germline V and J ends were trimmed by 4 bases and 7 bases, with 7 bases remaining between them. Germline assignment: CDR1 SQVTM and CDR2 ANQGSEA. The CDR3 bases are TGCAGCGTTGGTCAAACTGAAAAACTGTTTTTT. Translated, it gives CSVGQTEKLFF.

The rearrangement joins TRBV30 to TRBJ2-7; 7 nucleotides line up with TRBD1. V was pared by 0 bases and J by 2 bases, with 1 base of the junction left unmatched. This CDR3 is built from 13 residues. Germline loops: CDR1 GTSNPN, CDR2 SVGIG (reference sequence). CDR3: CAWSVTGTYEQYF. The CDR3 coding sequence is TGTGCCTGGAGTGTGACAGGGACCTACGAGCAGTACTTC.

J is TRBJ2-1 and V is TRBV2; 11 bases match TRBD2. Trimming cost V 5 bases and J 5 bases; bases outside gene matches: 5. Germline CDR1 is SNHLY and CDR2 is FYNNEI. This CDR3 is 15 amino acids long. As DNA, the CDR3 is TGTGCCAGCAGTCCTACTAGCGGGGGTAACAATGAGCAGTTCTTC. Its translation: CASSPTSGGNNEQFF.

This rearrangement joins TRBV4-3 to TRBJ2-3, with D unresolved. Between the trimmed V and J ends, which lost 4 bases and 1 base, there was a span of 15 bases. The germline CDR1 and CDR2 sequences are LGHNA and YSLEER. The CDR3 extends over 16 amino acids. The CDR3 DNA follows: TGCGCCAGCAGCCCTCATCCGCAGATTGGCACAGATACGCAGTATTTT. Protein: CASSPHPQIGTDTQYF.

The chain couples TRBV5-1 to TRBJ2-3; 8 positions match TRBD2. CDR1 is SGHRS and CDR2 is YFSETQ in the germline V gene. The CDR3 has 17 residues. The junction had 10 bases not matched to a gene; V was cut back by 0 bases and J by 4 bases. CDR3 loop: CASSLAVRGGPSDTQYF. The DNA of the CDR3 is TGCGCCAGCAGCTTGGCCGTCCGGGGGGGGCCGTCAGATACGCAGTATTTT.

The rearrangement joins TRBV7-2 to TRBJ2-4; no firm D call. CDR3 length equals 11 residues. Germline loops: CDR1 SGHTA, CDR2 FQGNSA. Trimming shortened V by 1 base and J by 15 bases, and 10 bases separated the two germline ends. The CDR3 DNA follows: TGTGCCAGCAGCTTAGGTCTGGGTCGGTACTTC. This gives the protein CASSLGLGRYF.